A selection of T cell receptor beta chains follows, all from one sample in a study of blood T cell repertoires in COVID-19. Clones were sequenced by immunoSEQ multiplex PCR, and TCRdb holds only the in-frame ones, with some missing. The sample has 200,000 to 250,000 clones; 65% to 90% are singletons. Sequencing input: peripheral blood. Source of these receptors: a human donor in a cohort sampled during active COVID-19. CDR3s include the opening cysteine and the closing phenylalanine or tryptophan. The D gene is left open where the match is weak. Clone size is given for some rows only: seen once, a few or many times, or a class if the clone is expanded.

d_call j_call v_call clone_size cdr3_nt cdr3_aa
. TRBJ1-2 TRBV19 . TGTGCCAGTAGTATTTTAAGAGTCTCCGGGATTTTCGGCTACACCTTC CASSILRVSGIFGYTF
. TRBJ1-1 TRBV13 once TGTGCCAGCAGCTTAGGACAGACATCTGAAGCTTTCTTT CASSLGQTSEAFF
. TRBJ1-1 TRBV3-1/TRBV3-2 . TGTGCCAGCAGCCTGTATTTAACAGGGAACACTGAAGCTTTCTTT CASSLYLTGNTEAFF
TRBD1 TRBJ2-3 TRBV9 . TGTGCCAGCAGCGACCGGGACAGGGGCACAGATACGCAGTATTTT CASSDRDRGTDTQYF
TRBD1 TRBJ2-5 TRBV19 . TGTGCCAGTAGTATGAACAGGGGGGAGAAAGAGACCCAGTACTTC CASSMNRGEKETQYF
. TRBJ2-2 TRBV2 . TGTGCCAGCAGATTAGACTCCGGCAGCGGGGAGCTGTTTTTT CASRLDSGSGELFF
TRBD1 TRBJ1-2 TRBV7-9 . TGTGCCAGCAGCTTCATGTCCGGGACAGGGGACTATGGCTACACCTTC CASSFMSGTGDYGYTF
. TRBJ2-7 TRBV6-2/TRBV6-3 . TGTGCCAGCAGCGGGGGCAGATCGACCGAGCAGTACTTC CASSGGRSTEQYF
TRBD1 TRBJ2-7 TRBV19 few TGTGCCAGTAGTATATCCCCGGGACAGGGGTACCACGAGCAGTACTTC CASSISPGQGYHEQYF
. TRBJ1-1 TRBV19 . TGTGCCAGTAGTATGGCGGTGAACACTGAAGCTTTCTTT CASSMAVNTEAFF
TRBD2 TRBJ2-7 TRBV3-1/TRBV3-2 . TGTGCCAGCAGCTCTGGGGGGGGCTACGAGCAGTACTTC CASSSGGGYEQYF
TRBD2 TRBJ2-1 TRBV7-9 . TGTGCCAGCAGCTTTGTTCCGGGACTAGTCAGTAATGAGCAGTTCTTC CASSFVPGLVSNEQFF
TRBD1 TRBJ1-1 TRBV9 . TGTGCCAGCACCCCGGGACAGGGGAACACTGAAGCTTTCTTT CASTPGQGNTEAFF
TRBD2 TRBJ2-5 TRBV25-1 . TGTGCCAGCAGTGAAGGTAGCGGGAGAGGCCAGTACTTC CASSEGSGRGQYF
. TRBJ2-7 TRBV7-9 . TGTGCCAGCAGCTTAGCGCTAGGTCAGAGAGCCTACGAGCAGTACTTC CASSLALGQRAYEQYF
. TRBJ1-5 TRBV7-9 . TGTGCCAGCAGCCGCGGGGGTCATAGCAATCAGCCCCAGCATTTT CASSRGGHSNQPQHF
. TRBJ1-5 TRBV6-5 . TGTGCCAGCAGTTCCGGCGGGGGTGGGCAGCCCCAGCATTTT CASSSGGGGQPQHF
. TRBJ2-6 TRBV15 . TGTGCCACCAGCGCAGCAGGGCTGGTGGCTGGGGCCAACGTCCTGACTTTC CATSAAGLVAGANVLTF
. TRBJ1-5 TRBV5-7 . TGTGCCAGCAGCGTGCAGGGGATGAAGCCCCAGCATTTT CASSVQGMKPQHF
. TRBJ2-1 TRBV3-1/TRBV3-2 . TGTGCCAGCAGCCAAGGGCACAATGAGCAGTTCTTC CASSQGHNEQFF
TRBD1 TRBJ1-5 TRBV10-2 . TGCGCCAGCTCCCCTTTAAAGTCGGGACAGGGGTATGTCGGTGGCAATCAGCCCCAGCATTTT CASSPLKSGQGYVGGNQPQHF
. TRBJ1-1 TRBV28 . TGTGCCAGCAGCTGGAACACTGAAGCTTTCTTT CASSWNTEAFF
. TRBJ2-3 TRBV4-3 . TGCGCCAGCAGCCAACGGGTTACGCCCGGCACAGATACGCAGTATTTT CASSQRVTPGTDTQYF
TRBD1 TRBJ1-5 TRBV15 . TGTGCCACCAGCAGCCCCGGGACAGGGATGGGCAATCAGCCCCAGCATTTT CATSSPGTGMGNQPQHF
TRBD1 TRBJ2-7 TRBV27 many TGTGCCAGCAGCGAAGATCCCGGGACAGCCTACGAGCAGTACTTC CASSEDPGTAYEQYF
. TRBJ2-7 TRBV5-1 . TGCGCCAGCAGCTTGAACCTACTCTACGAGCAGTACTTC CASSLNLLYEQYF
TRBD2 TRBJ2-3 TRBV11-3 . TGTGCCAGCAGCTTAGGTCTAGCGGGGGGCACAGATACGCAGTATTTT CASSLGLAGGTDTQYF
. TRBJ1-3 TRBV9 . TGTGCCAGCAGCTCCCTCTCCGCCGGTTCTGGAAACACCATATATTTT CASSSLSAGSGNTIYF
. TRBJ2-7 TRBV5-1 . TGCGCCAGCAGCTTGGTGCCAGACTACGAGCAGTACTTC CASSLVPDYEQYF
. TRBJ2-2 TRBV7-9 . TGTGCCAGCAGCTTATCCACACCCGGGGAGCTGTTTTTT CASSLSTPGELFF
TRBD1 TRBJ1-1 TRBV19 few TGTGCCAGTAGTATAAGTACTGGGGGACAGACTGAAGCTTTCTTT CASSISTGGQTEAFF
. TRBJ2-7 TRBV28 . TGTGCCAGCAGTATTACAGCCTACGAGCAGTACTTC CASSITAYEQYF
TRBD2 TRBJ2-3 TRBV24-1 . TGTGCCACCAGTGAAGGGACTAGCGGGAGGTCAGATACGCAGTATTTT CATSEGTSGRSDTQYF
TRBD1 TRBJ2-6 TRBV24-1 . TGTGCCACCAGTGATCCTCCGGGACAGGGGGCACTTGGGGCCAACGTCCTGACTTTC CATSDPPGQGALGANVLTF
. TRBJ2-2 TRBV7-7 few TGTGCCAGCAGCTTAGTCCAGAACACCGGGGAGCTGTTTTTT CASSLVQNTGELFF
TRBD1 TRBJ1-1 TRBV28 . TGTGCCAGCAATAGACAGGGGGCTGCCCCGAGTGGTGAAGCTTTCTTT CASNRQGAAPSGEAFF
. TRBJ2-7 TRBV18 once TGTGCCAGCTCCCGGGGTTACGGGGGTTCCTACGAGCAGTACTTC CASSRGYGGSYEQYF
TRBD1 TRBJ1-4 TRBV6-6 . TGTGCCAGCAGTTCGGCGATGGGAACAGGGGGAGAAAAACTGTTTTTT CASSSAMGTGGEKLFF
TRBD1 TRBJ2-1 TRBV5-6 . TGTGCCAGCAGCCGGACAGGGGGCGGATTCTACAATGAGCAGTTCTTC CASSRTGGGFYNEQFF
TRBD2 TRBJ2-1 TRBV11-2 . TGTGCCAGCAGCTTTCTTAGCGGGAGAAATGAGCAGTTCTTC CASSFLSGRNEQFF
. TRBJ1-2 TRBV15 . TGTGCCACCAGCAGAGATCAGGGGCGAAATGGCTACACCTTC CATSRDQGRNGYTF
TRBD2 TRBJ2-2 TRBV25-1 . TGTGCCAGCAGTGGAACTAGCGCTGCGAACACCGGGGAGCTGTTTTTT CASSGTSAANTGELFF
. TRBJ1-1 TRBV5-6 . TGTGCCAGCAGCCCCCGGGGGGGGCGAGGGGCTTTCTTT CASSPRGGRGAFF
. TRBJ2-1 TRBV5-1 . TGCGCCAGCAGCTTGGGAGGCTCGACTTCCAATGAGCAGTTCTTC CASSLGGSTSNEQFF
TRBD2 TRBJ2-3 TRBV7-2 . TGTGCCAGCAGCTTAGCGGGACTAGCGGGAGTTACGCAGTATTTT CASSLAGLAGVTQYF
. TRBJ2-1 TRBV28 . TGTGCCAGCAGTTTATTTAGGGGAAGCTCCTACAATGAGCAGTTCTTC CASSLFRGSSYNEQFF
TRBD1 TRBJ1-2 TRBV27 . TGTGCCAGCAGTCCAAATCAGGACAGGGGTGGCTACACCTTC CASSPNQDRGGYTF
. TRBJ2-1 TRBV7-2 . TGTGCCAGCAGCTATTCGGCGAGGGTTGGGGATGAGCAGTTCTTC CASSYSARVGDEQFF